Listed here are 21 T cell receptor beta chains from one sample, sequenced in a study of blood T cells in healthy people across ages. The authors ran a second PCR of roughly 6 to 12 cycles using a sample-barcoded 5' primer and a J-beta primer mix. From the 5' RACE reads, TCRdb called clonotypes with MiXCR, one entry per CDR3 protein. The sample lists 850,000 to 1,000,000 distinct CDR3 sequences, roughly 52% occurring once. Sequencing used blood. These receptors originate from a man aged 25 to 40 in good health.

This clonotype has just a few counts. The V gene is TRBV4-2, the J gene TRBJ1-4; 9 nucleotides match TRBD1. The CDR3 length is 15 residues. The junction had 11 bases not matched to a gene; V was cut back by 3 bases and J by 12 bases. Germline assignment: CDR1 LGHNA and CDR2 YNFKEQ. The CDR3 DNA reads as TGTGCCAGCAGCCAGGACCACGGACAGGGGTACCAACTGTTTTTT. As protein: CASSQDHGQGYQLFF.

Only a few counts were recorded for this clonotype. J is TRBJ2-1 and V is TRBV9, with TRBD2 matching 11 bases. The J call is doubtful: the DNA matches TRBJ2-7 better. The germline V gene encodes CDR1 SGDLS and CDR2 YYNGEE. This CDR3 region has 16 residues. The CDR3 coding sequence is TGTGCCAGCAGCGCAGAAGGGACTAGCGGTTACAATGAGCAGTACTTC. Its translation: CASSAEGTSGYNEQYF.

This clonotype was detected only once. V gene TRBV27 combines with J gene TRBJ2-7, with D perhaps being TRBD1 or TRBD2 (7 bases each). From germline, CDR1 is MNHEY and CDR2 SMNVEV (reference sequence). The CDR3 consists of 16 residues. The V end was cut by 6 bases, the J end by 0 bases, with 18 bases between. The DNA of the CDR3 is TGTGCCAGCAGGCGGGGGACAGCTTTTTACTCCTACGAGCAGTACTTC. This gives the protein CASRRGTAFYSYEQYF.

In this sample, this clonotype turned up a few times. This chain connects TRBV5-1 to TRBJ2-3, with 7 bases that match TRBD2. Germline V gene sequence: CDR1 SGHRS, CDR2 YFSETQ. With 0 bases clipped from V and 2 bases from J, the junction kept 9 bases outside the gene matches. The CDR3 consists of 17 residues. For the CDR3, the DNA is TGCGCCAGCAGCTTGGGTTTTGGGACTACCCTCACAGATACGCAGTATTTT. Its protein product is CASSLGFGTTLTDTQYF.

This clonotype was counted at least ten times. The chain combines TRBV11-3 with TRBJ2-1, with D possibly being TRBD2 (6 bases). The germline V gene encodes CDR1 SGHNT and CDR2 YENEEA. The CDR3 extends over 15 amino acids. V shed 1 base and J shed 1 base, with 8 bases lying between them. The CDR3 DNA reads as TGTGCCAGCAGCTTAGCGGGGGTGTCCTACAATGAGCAGTTCTTC. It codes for CASSLAGVSYNEQFF.

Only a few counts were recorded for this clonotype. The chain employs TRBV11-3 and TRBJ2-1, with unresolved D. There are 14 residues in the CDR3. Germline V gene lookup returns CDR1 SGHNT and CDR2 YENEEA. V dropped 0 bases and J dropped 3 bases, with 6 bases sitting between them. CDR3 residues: CASSLDALYNEQFF. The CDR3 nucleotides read TGTGCCAGCAGCTTAGACGCACTCTACAATGAGCAGTTCTTC.

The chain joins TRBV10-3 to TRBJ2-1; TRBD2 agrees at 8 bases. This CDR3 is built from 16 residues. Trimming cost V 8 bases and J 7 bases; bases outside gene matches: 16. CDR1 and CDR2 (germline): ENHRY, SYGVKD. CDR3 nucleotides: TGTGCCATCTCTTCAGGCGGGGGGCCTGGCGGAAATGAGCAGTTCTTC. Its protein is CAISSGGGPGGNEQFF.

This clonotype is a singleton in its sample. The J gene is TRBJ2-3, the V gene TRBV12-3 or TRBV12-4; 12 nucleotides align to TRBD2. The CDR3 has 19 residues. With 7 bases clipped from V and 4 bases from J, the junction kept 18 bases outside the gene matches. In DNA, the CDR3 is TGTGCCAGCATCCAGAGGGGTACTAGCGGGGGGTGGAGCCCAGATACGCAGTATTTT. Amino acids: CASIQRGTSGGWSPDTQYF.

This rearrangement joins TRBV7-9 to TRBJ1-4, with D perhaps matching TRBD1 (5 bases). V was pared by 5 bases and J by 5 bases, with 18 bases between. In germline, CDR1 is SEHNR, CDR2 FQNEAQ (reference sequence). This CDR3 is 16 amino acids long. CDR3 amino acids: CASSLPPGGDNEKLFF. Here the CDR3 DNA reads TGTGCCAGCAGCCTCCCCCCTGGAGGGGACAATGAAAAACTGTTTTTT.

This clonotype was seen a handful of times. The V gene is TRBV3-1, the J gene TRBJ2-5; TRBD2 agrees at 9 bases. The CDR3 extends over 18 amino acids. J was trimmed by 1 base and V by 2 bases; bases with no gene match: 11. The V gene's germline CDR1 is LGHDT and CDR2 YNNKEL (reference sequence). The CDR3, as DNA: TGTGCCAGCAGCCAATACGGTGGGCTAGCGGGGCCCCAAGAGACCCAGTACTTC. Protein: CASSQYGGLAGPQETQYF.

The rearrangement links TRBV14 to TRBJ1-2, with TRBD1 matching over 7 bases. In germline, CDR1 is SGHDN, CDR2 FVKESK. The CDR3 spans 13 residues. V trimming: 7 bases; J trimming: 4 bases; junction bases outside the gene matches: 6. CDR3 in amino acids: CASNRQGSYGYTF. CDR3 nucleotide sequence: TGTGCCAGCAATCGACAGGGAAGCTATGGCTACACCTTC. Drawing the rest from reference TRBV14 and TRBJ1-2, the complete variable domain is EAGVTQFPSHSVIEKGQTVTLRCDPISGHDNLYWYRRVMGKEIKFLLHFVKESKQDESGMPNNRFLAERTGGTYSTLKVQPAELEDSGVYFCASNRQGSYGYTFGSGTRLTVV.

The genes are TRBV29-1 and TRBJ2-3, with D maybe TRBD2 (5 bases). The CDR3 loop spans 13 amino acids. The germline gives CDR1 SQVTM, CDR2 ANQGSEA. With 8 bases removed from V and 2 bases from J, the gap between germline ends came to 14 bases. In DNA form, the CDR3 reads TGCAGCCTTCGTCGACTACTCACAGATACGCAGTATTTT. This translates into CSLRRLLTDTQYF.

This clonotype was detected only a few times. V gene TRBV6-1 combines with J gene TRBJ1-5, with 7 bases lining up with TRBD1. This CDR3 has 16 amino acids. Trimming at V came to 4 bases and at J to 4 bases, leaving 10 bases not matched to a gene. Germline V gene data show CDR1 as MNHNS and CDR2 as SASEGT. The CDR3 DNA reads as TGTGCCAGCAGTGGGGGTGGGACAGAAAGGAATCAGCCCCAGCATTTT. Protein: CASSGGGTERNQPQHF.

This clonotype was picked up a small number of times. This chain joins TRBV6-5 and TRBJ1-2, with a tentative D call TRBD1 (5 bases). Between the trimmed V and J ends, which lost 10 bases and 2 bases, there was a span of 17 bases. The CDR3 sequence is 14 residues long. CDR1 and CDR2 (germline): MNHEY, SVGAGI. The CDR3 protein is CATSPAGLNYGYTF. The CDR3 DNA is TGTGCCACCTCTCCGGCGGGGCTAAACTATGGCTACACCTTC.

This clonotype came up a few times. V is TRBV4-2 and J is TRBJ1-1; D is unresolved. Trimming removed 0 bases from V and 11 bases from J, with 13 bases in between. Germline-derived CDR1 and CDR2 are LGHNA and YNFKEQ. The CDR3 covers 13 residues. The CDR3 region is CASSQDVGPQAFF. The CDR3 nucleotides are TGTGCCAGCAGCCAAGATGTGGGTCCTCAGGCTTTCTTT.

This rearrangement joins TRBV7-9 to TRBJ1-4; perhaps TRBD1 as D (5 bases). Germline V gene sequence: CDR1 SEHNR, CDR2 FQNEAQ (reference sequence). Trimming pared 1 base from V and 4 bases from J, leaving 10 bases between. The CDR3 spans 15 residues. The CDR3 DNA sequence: TGTGCCAGCAGCTTAGAGGGACCGCTTAATGAAAAACTGTTTTTT. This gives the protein CASSLEGPLNEKLFF.

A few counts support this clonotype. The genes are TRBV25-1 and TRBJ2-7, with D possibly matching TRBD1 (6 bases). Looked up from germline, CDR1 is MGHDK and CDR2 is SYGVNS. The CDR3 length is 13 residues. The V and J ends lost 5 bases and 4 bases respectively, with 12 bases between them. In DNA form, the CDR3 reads TGTGCCAGCAGTAAAACAGGGCGGTACGAGCAGTACTTC. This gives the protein CASSKTGRYEQYF.

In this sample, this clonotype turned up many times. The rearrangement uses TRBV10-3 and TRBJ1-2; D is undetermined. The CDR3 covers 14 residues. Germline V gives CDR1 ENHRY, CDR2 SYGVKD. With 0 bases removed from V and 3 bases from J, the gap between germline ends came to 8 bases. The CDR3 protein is CAISESDQYYGYTF. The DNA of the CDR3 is TGTGCCATCAGTGAGTCGGACCAGTACTATGGCTACACCTTC.

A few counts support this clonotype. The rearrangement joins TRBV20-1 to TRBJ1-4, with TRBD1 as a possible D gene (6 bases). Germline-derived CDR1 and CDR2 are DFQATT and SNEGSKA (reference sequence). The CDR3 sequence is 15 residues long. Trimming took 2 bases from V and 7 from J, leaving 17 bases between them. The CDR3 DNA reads TGCAGTGCTAGAAACCCCCGGGACACCCCTGAAAAACTGTTTTTT. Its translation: CSARNPRDTPEKLFF.

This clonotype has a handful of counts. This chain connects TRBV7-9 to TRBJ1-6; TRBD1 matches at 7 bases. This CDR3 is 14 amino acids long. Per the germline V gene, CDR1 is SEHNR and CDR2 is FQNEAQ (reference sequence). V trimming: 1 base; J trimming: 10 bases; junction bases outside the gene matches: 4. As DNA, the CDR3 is TGTGCCAGCAGCTTAGGACAGGGTCCCTCACCCCTCCACTTT. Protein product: CASSLGQGPSPLHF. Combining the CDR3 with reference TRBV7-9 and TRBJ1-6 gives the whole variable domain DTGVSQNPRHKITKRGQNVTFRCDPISEHNRLYWYRQTLGQGPEFLTYFQNEAQLEKSRLLSDRFSAERPKGSFSTLEIQRTEQGDSAMYLCASSLGQGPSPLHFGNGTRLTVT.

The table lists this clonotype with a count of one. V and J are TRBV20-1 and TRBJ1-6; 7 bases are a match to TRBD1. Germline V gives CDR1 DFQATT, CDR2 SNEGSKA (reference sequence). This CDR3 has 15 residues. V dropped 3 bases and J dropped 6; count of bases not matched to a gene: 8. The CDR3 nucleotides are TGCAGTGCTAGTCTCTGGGGGGACAGTAATTCACCCCTCCACTTT. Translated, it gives CSASLWGDSNSPLHF.